One sample yielded the 21 T cell receptor beta chains listed below, sequenced in a study of blood T cell repertoires in COVID-19. The assay was immunoSEQ multiplex PCR, and TCRdb's table has in-frame clones only and misses some. The data show about 270,000 clones, roughly nine tenths seen once. Sequencing input: peripheral blood. These receptors were taken from a middle-aged man with active or convalescent COVID-19.

V and J are TRBV19 and TRBJ1-5; D is unclear. Trimming took off 3 bases at V and 4 bases at J, with 10 bases between the two ends. The CDR3 loop spans 14 amino acids. The germline gives CDR1 LNHDA, CDR2 SQIVND (reference sequence). In DNA form, the CDR3 reads TGTGCCAGTAGTATGCAGGATTATAATCAGCCCCAGCATTTT. It translates to CASSMQDYNQPQHF.

The gene calls are TRBV6-5 and TRBJ2-1; TRBD2 matches at 7 bases. Germline CDR1 MNHEY, CDR2 SVGAGI. This CDR3 has 14 residues. The CDR3 sequence: CAVRRTRSLNEQFF. The CDR3 DNA reads TGTGCAGTACGCCGGACTAGATCCCTGAATGAGCAGTTCTTC.

V is TRBV10-3 and J is TRBJ2-3; 7 bases match TRBD1. V lost 7 bases and J lost 0; bases outside the gene matches: 4. Per germline, CDR1 ENHRY and CDR2 SYGVKD. The CDR3 is 14 residues long. CDR3 loop: CAIKGAPSTDTQYF. The DNA of the CDR3 is TGTGCCATCAAGGGGGCCCCTAGCACAGATACGCAGTATTTT.

This rearrangement joins TRBV7-2 to TRBJ2-2; the match to TRBD2 covers 8 bases. J was trimmed by 1 base and V by 9 bases; bases with no gene match: 13. This CDR3 contains 17 residues. From germline, CDR1 is SGHTA and CDR2 FQGNSA. This chain's CDR3 is CARGTPAGDLNTGELFF. The CDR3 DNA follows: TGTGCCAGGGGCACCCCAGCGGGGGACTTGAACACCGGGGAGCTGTTTTTT.

The J gene is TRBJ1-3, the V gene TRBV5-4; no definite D call. V lost 4 bases, J lost 4 bases, and 21 bases lay in between. Per germline, CDR1 SGHNT and CDR2 YYREEE (reference sequence). CDR3 size: 17 residues. The DNA of the CDR3 is TGTGCCAGCAGCCCTGGCAACGAGGGATTTATCGGAAACACCATATATTTT. It encodes CASSPGNEGFIGNTIYF.

CDR3 protein: CASSLATVDQPQHF. DNA for the CDR3: TGTGCCAGCAGCTTAGCGACAGTGGATCAGCCCCAGCATTTT. This rearrangement joins TRBV5-5 to TRBJ1-5; a possible D gene is TRBD1 (5 bases). Germline CDR1 SGHKS, CDR2 YYEKEE (reference sequence). This CDR3 is built from 14 residues. V shed 2 bases and J shed 5 bases, with 11 bases lying between them. The full variable domain, rest sourced from reference TRBV5-5 and TRBJ1-5, is DAGVTQSPTHLIKTRGQQVTLRCSPISGHKSVSWYQQVLGQGPQFIFQYYEKEERGRGNFPDRFSARQFPNYSSELNVNALLLGDSALYLCASSLATVDQPQHFGDGTRLSIL.

V usage is TRBV9 and J usage is TRBJ2-7; D might be TRBD1 (7 bases). Deletions cut 0 bases from V and 3 bases from J, with 13 bases between. CDR1 SGDLS and CDR2 YYNGEE come from the germline V gene. CDR3 length: 15 amino acids. CDR3 in amino acids: CASSVGGDSFYEQYF. The CDR3 DNA reads as TGTGCCAGCAGCGTAGGGGGGGACAGCTTCTACGAGCAGTACTTC.

This chain links TRBV6-5 with TRBJ2-3, with D maybe TRBD2 (5 bases). Trimming took off 7 bases at V and 8 bases at J, with 16 bases between the two ends. Per germline, CDR1 MNHEY and CDR2 SVGAGI. There are 13 residues in the CDR3. CDR3 sequence (DNA): TGTGCCAGCACCCCTTCCGGAGGCAGTACGCAGTATTTT. Its protein product is CASTPSGGSTQYF.

The chain combines TRBV9 with TRBJ1-1; D not certain. Deletions cut 0 bases from V and 0 bases from J, with 9 bases between. The CDR3 has 15 residues. Germline V gene lookup returns CDR1 SGDLS and CDR2 YYNGEE. DNA for the CDR3: TGTGCCAGCAGCGTAGGCGAGGGAATGAACACTGAAGCTTTCTTT. Translation: CASSVGEGMNTEAFF. The full variable domain, completed using reference TRBV9 and TRBJ1-1, is DSGVTQTPKHLITATGQRVTLRCSPRSGDLSVYWYQQSLDQGLQFLIQYYNGEERAKGNILERFSAQQFPDLHSELNLSSLELGDSALYFCASSVGEGMNTEAFFGQGTRLTVV.

The CDR3, as DNA: TGCGCCAGCAGACCTGCTTCAGGGGGCGTGAACACTGAAGCTTTCTTT. Translated, it gives CASRPASGGVNTEAFF. This chain connects TRBV5-1 to TRBJ1-1; 8 nucleotides line up with TRBD1. This CDR3 contains 16 residues. Germline CDR1 and CDR2: SGHRS and YFSETQ. V lost 5 bases to trimming and J lost 0 bases; unmatched junction nucleotides: 9. Using reference TRBV5-1 and TRBJ1-1 for the parts outside the CDR3, the full variable domain is KAGVTQTPRYLIKTRGQQVTLSCSPISGHRSVSWYQQTPGQGLQFLFEYFSETQRNKGNFPGRFSGRQFSNSRSEMNVSTLELGDSALYLCASRPASGGVNTEAFFGQGTRLTVV.

The V and J genes are TRBV14 and TRBJ2-2, with 9 bases fitting TRBD2. Germline V lookup: CDR1 SGHDN, CDR2 FVKESK. V lost 2 bases to trimming and J lost 0 bases; unmatched junction nucleotides: 10. The CDR3 totals 19 residues. The CDR3 region has the DNA TGTGCCAGCAGCCAACGGCCTCCACTAGCGGGCGCGAACACCGGGGAGCTGTTTTTT. It codes for CASSQRPPLAGANTGELFF.

The V gene is TRBV2, the J gene TRBJ1-4; no reliable D call. Germline V gene data show CDR1 as SNHLY and CDR2 as FYNNEI. This CDR3 is built from 13 residues. V lost 3 bases to trimming and J lost 4 bases, with 6 bases between them. The CDR3 loop reads CASSDGSNEKLFF. The CDR3 DNA sequence: TGTGCCAGCAGTGATGGCAGTAATGAAAAACTGTTTTTT. The variable domain in full, completed from reference TRBV2 and TRBJ1-4, reads EPEVTQTPSHQVTQMGQEVILRCVPISNHLYFYWYRQILGQKVEFLVSFYNNEISEKSEIFDDQFSVERPDGSNFTLKIRSTKLEDSAMYFCASSDGSNEKLFFGSGTQLSVL.

Only one count was recorded for this clone. This chain joins TRBV9 and TRBJ2-3; 7 bases are a match to TRBD2. Germline V lookup: CDR1 SGDLS, CDR2 YYNGEE. This CDR3 has 13 residues. V dropped 7 bases and J dropped 2; count of bases not matched to a gene: 4. The CDR3 spells CASSGTTTDTQYF. Here the CDR3 DNA reads TGTGCCAGCTCCGGGACTACCACAGATACGCAGTATTTT.

This clone occurred once. The rearrangement links TRBV6-1 to TRBJ2-5; 8 bases line up with TRBD2. The CDR3 runs 16 residues. Unmatched junction bases numbered 4, after V lost 0 bases and J lost 1 base. CDR1 is MNHNS and CDR2 is SASEGT in the germline V gene. In DNA, the CDR3 is TGTGCCAGCAGTGAAGCGCTACTAGCGGTCCAAGAGACCCAGTACTTC. Amino acids: CASSEALLAVQETQYF.

As regards this clone: This sample also contains other DNA sequences that code for the same CDR3. The V gene is TRBV4-1, the J gene TRBJ2-5; unclear D gene. This CDR3 comprises 12 residues. Trimming stripped 0 bases from V and 4 bases from J, with 3 bases between. Germline V gene sequence: CDR1 MGHRA, CDR2 YSYEKL. The chain's CDR3 is CASSQDRETQYF. The DNA of the CDR3 is TGCGCCAGCAGCCAAGATCGAGAGACCCAGTACTTC.

V and J are TRBV10-3 and TRBJ2-1, with 8 bases that match TRBD1. Per germline, CDR1 ENHRY and CDR2 SYGVKD. The V segment lost 11 bases and the J segment 0 bases; nucleotides outside the gene matches: 3. CDR3 size: 13 residues. The CDR3 region has the DNA TGTGCCGCGACAGGGGTCTCCTACAATGAGCAGTTCTTC. Translation gives CAATGVSYNEQFF.

The rearrangement joins TRBV28 to TRBJ2-2; TRBD2 aligns across 7 bases. CDR3 length: 21 amino acids. Germline CDR1 and CDR2: MDHEN and SYDVKM. J lost 5 bases, V lost 6 bases, and 27 bases had no gene match. This CDR3 is CASRPNPGGEGPEGWTGELFF. The CDR3 region has the DNA TGTGCCAGCAGGCCTAACCCGGGAGGTGAGGGCCCCGAGGGATGGACCGGGGAGCTGTTTTTT.

The sample holds one count of this clone. The gene calls are TRBV19 and TRBJ2-6; 8 bases map to TRBD1. Germline V gene data show CDR1 as LNHDA and CDR2 as SQIVND (reference sequence). This CDR3 contains 17 residues. With V trimmed by 5 bases and J by 0 bases, 6 bases remained unmatched. CDR3 sequence reads: CASSGGQAYSGANVLTF. The CDR3 DNA reads TGTGCCAGTAGTGGGGGACAGGCGTACTCTGGGGCCAACGTCCTGACTTTC.

The chain carries TRBV28 and TRBJ1-1; 9 bases agree with TRBD1. Germline loops: CDR1 MDHEN, CDR2 SYDVKM. V was pared by 3 bases and J by 7 bases, with 12 bases of the junction left unmatched. CDR3 length: 16 residues. CDR3 coding DNA: TGTGCCAGCAGTTTTCCCTCCGATTACAGGGGGCATGAAGCTTTCTTT. Translated: CASSFPSDYRGHEAFF.

V usage is TRBV7-6 and J usage is TRBJ1-4; TRBD1 aligns across 10 bases. The germline V gene encodes CDR1 SGHVS and CDR2 FNYEAQ. With 5 bases clipped from V and 7 bases from J, the junction kept 10 bases outside the gene matches. The CDR3 is 16 amino acids. The CDR3 DNA follows: TGTGCCAGCAGCATCCAGCCCGGGACAGGGGCTGAAAAACTGTTTTTT. Translating gives CASSIQPGTGAEKLFF.

This clone was counted a few times. The rearrangement joins TRBV24-1 to TRBJ1-3; 7 bases line up with TRBD1. The CDR3 consists of 13 residues. J gave up 8 bases and V 0 bases, and 0 bases lay outside the gene matches. Germline V gives CDR1 KGHDR, CDR2 SFDVKD. The CDR3 DNA reads TGTGCCACCAGTGATTTGCAGGGGGACACCATATATTTT. Encoded protein: CATSDLQGDTIYF.